This T cell receptor beta chain originates from a study of T cells after yellow fever vaccination. The overall study: Low-cell-number fractions were prepared with SMART-Seq v4 Ultra Low Input.

Remarks on this clonotype: Antigen unknown.

Study-wide results and limits: Post-booster repertoires again held most primary-vaccination clones (approximately 96% CD4, approximately 90% CD8). Of the clonotypes, a small share occurred in both CD4 and CD8 compartments.

Researchers made TCR cDNA using 5'RACE template switching, and this step added a universal primer site and UMIs. Each CDR3 protein gets one entry after TCRdb re-called the 5' RACE reads with MiXCR. The repertoire includes 300,000 or so distinct CDR3 sequences, over 10% of them detected once, and around 0.49% sits in the top ten. V lost 7 bases, J lost 0 bases, and 11 bases lay in between. CDR3 size: 14 residues. CDR1 is SEHNR, CDR2 FQNEAQ, per germline (reference sequence). This sample comprised CD4+ T cells sorted from PBMCs, obtained 45 days after the yellow fever booster vaccination. This TCR was recovered from a man aged 25 to 45 who received the YFV17D yellow fever vaccine. V and J are TRBV7-9 and TRBJ2-3; no reliable D call. The CDR3 bases are TGTGCCAGCACCCCCTGGCTGAGCACAGATACGCAGTATTTT. It encodes CASTPWLSTDTQYF. The whole variable domain, remainder taken from reference TRBV7-9 and TRBJ2-3, is DTGVSQNPRHKITKRGQNVTFRCDPISEHNRLYWYRQTLGQGPEFLTYFQNEAQLEKSRLLSDRFSAERPKGSFSTLEIQRTEQGDSAMYLCASTPWLSTDTQYFGPGTRLTVL.